Given below is one T cell receptor (beta chain) in context. Its cognate antigen is unknown. The data were taken from a study of early T cells in non-severe SARS-CoV-2 infection. Looking at the study overall: The chains were unpaired, and the sequenced material was bulk RNA from unsorted whole blood. Study-wide results and caveats: Matches to VDJdb favored anti-spike CD8 responses and missed private and CD4 specificities.

Germline V gives CDR1 SEHNR, CDR2 FQNEAQ (reference sequence). Trimming cost V 5 bases and J 5 bases, with 15 bases left between them. The CDR3 is 15 residues long. Attachment of unique molecular identifiers to individual cDNA molecules was performed. TCRdb processed the 5' RACE reads anew with MiXCR; each CDR3 protein has one entry. The sample carries roughly 66,000 distinct CDR3 sequences, roughly 9% recorded once. The V call is TRBV7-9, the J call TRBJ2-2; either TRBD1 or TRBD2 may supply D (5 bases each). Sequenced sample: whole blood. This receptor was taken from an adult who was a healthcare worker with PCR-confirmed SARS-CoV-2 infection or an uninfected control (not recorded which). The CDR3 protein is CASSRNRRRTGELFF. Written as DNA, the CDR3 is TGTGCCAGCAGCCGCAACAGGAGGAGGACCGGGGAGCTGTTTTTT.